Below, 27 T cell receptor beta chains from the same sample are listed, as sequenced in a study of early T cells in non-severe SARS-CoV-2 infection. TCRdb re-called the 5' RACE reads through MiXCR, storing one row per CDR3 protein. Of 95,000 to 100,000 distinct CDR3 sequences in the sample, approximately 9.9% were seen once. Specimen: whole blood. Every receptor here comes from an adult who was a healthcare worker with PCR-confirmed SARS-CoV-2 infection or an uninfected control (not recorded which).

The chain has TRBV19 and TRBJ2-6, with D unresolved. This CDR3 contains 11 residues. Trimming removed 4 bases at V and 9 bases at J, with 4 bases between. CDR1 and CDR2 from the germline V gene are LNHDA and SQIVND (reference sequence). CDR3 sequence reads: CASSNSNVLTF. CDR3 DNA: TGTGCCAGTAGTAACAGCAACGTCCTGACTTTC.

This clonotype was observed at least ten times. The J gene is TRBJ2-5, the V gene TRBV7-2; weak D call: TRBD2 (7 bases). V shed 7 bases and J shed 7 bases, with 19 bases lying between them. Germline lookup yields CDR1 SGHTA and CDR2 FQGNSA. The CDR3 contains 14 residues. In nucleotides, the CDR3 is TGTGCCAGCACCCAGGGGTTAGCGGGCGGGACCCAGTACTTC. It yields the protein CASTQGLAGGTQYF.

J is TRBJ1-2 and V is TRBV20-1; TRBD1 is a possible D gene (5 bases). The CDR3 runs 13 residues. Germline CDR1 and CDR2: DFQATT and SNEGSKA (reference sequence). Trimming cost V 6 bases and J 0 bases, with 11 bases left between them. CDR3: CSARQSTNYGYTF. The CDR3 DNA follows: TGCAGTGCCCGACAGTCTACTAACTATGGCTACACCTTC.

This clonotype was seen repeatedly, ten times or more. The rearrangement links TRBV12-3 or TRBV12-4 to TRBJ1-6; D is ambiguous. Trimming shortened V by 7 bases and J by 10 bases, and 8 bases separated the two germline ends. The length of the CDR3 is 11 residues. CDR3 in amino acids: CASTSGSPLHF. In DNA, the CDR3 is TGTGCCAGCACCTCCGGGTCACCCCTCCACTTT.

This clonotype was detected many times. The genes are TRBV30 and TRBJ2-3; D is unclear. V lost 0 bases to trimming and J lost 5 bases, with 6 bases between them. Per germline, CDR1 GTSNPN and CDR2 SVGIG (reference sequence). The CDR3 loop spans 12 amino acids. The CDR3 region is CAWSVARDTQYF. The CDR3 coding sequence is TGTGCCTGGAGTGTGGCCCGAGATACGCAGTATTTT.

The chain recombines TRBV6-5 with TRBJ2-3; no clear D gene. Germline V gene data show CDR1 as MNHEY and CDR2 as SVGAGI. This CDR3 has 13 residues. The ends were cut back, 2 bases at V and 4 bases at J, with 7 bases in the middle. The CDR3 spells CASSYKYSDTQYF. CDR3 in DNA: TGTGCCAGCAGTTACAAATATTCAGATACGCAGTATTTT.

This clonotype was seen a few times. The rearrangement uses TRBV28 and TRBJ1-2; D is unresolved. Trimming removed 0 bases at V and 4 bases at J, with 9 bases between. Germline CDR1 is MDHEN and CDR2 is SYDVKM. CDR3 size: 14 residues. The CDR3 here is CASSLWGNPYGYTF. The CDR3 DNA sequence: TGTGCCAGCAGTTTATGGGGTAATCCCTATGGCTACACCTTC.

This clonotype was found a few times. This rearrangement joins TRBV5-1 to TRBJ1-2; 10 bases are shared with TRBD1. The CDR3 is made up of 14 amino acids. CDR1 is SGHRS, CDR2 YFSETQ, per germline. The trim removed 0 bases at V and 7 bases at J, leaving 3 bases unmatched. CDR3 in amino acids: CASSLDGTGVGYTF. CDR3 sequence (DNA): TGCGCCAGCAGCTTGGACGGGACAGGGGTTGGCTACACCTTC.

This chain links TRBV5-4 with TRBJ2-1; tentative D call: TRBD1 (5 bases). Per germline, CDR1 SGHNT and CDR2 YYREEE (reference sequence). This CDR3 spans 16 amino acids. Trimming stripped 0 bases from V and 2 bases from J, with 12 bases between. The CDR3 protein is CASSLDPSDTYNEQFF. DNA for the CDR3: TGTGCCAGCAGCTTGGACCCTTCGGACACCTACAATGAGCAGTTCTTC.

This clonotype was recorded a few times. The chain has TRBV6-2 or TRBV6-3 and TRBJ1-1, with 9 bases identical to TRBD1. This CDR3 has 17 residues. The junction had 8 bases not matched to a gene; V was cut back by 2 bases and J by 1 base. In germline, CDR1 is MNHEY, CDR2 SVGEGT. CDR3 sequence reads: CASSYQDRGVKNTEAFF. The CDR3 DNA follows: TGTGCCAGCAGTTACCAGGACAGGGGTGTGAAGAACACTGAAGCTTTCTTT.

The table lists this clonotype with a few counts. CDR3 loop: CASSGPGVLNTEAFF. DNA for the CDR3: TGTGCCAGCAGCGGGCCGGGCGTCTTGAACACTGAAGCTTTCTTT. The chain employs TRBV5-5 and TRBJ1-1; D gene unclear. This CDR3 is built from 15 residues. Germline lookup yields CDR1 SGHKS and CDR2 YYEKEE (reference sequence). Between the trimmed V and J ends, which lost 4 bases and 0 bases, there was a span of 13 bases.

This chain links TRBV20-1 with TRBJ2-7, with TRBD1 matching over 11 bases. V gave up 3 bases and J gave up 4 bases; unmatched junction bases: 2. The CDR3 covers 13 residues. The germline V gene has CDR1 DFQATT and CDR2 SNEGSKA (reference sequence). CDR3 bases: TGCAGTGCTAGGGGACAGGGGGTTTACGAGCAGTACTTC. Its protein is CSARGQGVYEQYF.

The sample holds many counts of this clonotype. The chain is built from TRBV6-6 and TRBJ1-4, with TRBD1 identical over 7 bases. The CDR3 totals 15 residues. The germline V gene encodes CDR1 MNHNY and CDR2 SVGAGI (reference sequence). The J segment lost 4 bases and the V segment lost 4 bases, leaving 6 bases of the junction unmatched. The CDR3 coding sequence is TGTGCCAGCAGTTCGCAGGGGGGCCTTAATGAAAAACTGTTTTTT. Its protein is CASSSQGGLNEKLFF.

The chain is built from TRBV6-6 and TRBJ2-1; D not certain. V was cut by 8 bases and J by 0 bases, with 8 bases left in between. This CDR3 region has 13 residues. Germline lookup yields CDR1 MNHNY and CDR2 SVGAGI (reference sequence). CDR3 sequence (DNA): TGTGCCAGCGAACCGGTCTCCTACAATGAGCAGTTCTTC. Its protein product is CASEPVSYNEQFF.

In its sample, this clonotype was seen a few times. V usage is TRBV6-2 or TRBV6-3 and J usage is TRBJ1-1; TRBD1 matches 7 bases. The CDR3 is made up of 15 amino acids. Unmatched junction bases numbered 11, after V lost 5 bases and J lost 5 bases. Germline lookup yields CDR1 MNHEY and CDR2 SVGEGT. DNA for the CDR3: TGTGCCAGCAGTCGACAGGGTTTTGGTAGTACTGAAGCTTTCTTT. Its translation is CASSRQGFGSTEAFF.

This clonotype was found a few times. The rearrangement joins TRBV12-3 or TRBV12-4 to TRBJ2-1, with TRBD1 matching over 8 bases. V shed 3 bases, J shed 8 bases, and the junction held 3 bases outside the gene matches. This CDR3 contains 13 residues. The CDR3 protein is CASSFGQGYEQFF. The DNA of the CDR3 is TGTGCCAGCAGTTTCGGACAGGGTTATGAGCAGTTCTTC.

The CDR3 DNA follows: TGTGCCAGCAGTTACTCCATAACGCTAGGTGTCTCTGGCTACACCTTC. This encodes CASSYSITLGVSGYTF. The chain combines TRBV6-5 with TRBJ1-2, with D unresolved. This CDR3 contains 16 residues. The germline V gene has CDR1 MNHEY and CDR2 SVGAGI. V was clipped by 0 bases and J by 7 bases, with 18 bases between them.

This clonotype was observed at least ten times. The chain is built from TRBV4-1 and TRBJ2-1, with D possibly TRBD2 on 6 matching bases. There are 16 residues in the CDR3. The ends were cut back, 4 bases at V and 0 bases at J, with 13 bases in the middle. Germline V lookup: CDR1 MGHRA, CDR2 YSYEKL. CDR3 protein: CASSRSSASSYNEQFF. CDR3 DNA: TGCGCCAGCAGCCGGTCTAGCGCGAGCTCCTACAATGAGCAGTTCTTC.

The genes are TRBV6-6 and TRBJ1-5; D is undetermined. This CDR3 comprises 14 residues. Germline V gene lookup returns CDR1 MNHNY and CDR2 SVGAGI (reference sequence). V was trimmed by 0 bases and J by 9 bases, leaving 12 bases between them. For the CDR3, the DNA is TGTGCCAGCAGTTACTCAGCAGGCCTGGGGCCCCAGCATTTT. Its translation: CASSYSAGLGPQHF.

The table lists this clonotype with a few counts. The CDR3 region has the DNA TGCGCCAGCAGGCGGGAGGTTCTATACAATGAGCAGTTCTTC. Translated: CASRREVLYNEQFF. The rearrangement joins TRBV5-1 to TRBJ2-1; 8 nucleotides align to TRBD2. The germline V gene encodes CDR1 SGHRS and CDR2 YFSETQ. With V trimmed by 5 bases and J by 4 bases, 5 bases remained unmatched. The CDR3 covers 14 residues.

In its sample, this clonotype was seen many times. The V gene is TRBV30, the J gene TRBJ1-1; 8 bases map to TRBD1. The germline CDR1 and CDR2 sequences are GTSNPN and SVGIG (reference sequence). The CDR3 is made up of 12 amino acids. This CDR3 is CGWDRPNTEAFF. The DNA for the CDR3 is TGTGGATGGGACAGGCCCAACACTGAAGCTTTCTTT.

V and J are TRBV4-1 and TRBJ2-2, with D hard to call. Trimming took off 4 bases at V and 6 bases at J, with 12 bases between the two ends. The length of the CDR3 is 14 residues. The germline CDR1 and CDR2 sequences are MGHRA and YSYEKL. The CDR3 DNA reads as TGCGCCAGCAGCCCTTGGAGTGCGTCCGGGGAGCTGTTTTTT. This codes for CASSPWSASGELFF.

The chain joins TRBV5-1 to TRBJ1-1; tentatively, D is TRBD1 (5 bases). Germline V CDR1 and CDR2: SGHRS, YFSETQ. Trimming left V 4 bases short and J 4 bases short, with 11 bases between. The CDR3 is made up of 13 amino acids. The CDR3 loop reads CASSIGQSTEAFF. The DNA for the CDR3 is TGCGCCAGCAGCATAGGACAATCCACTGAAGCTTTCTTT. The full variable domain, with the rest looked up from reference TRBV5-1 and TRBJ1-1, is KAGVTQTPRYLIKTRGQQVTLSCSPISGHRSVSWYQQTPGQGLQFLFEYFSETQRNKGNFPGRFSGRQFSNSRSEMNVSTLELGDSALYLCASSIGQSTEAFFGQGTRLTVV.

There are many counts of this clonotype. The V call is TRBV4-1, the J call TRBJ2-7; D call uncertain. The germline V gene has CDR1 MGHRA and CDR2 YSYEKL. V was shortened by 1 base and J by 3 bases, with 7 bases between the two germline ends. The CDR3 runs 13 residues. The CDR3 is CASSQVSDYEQYF. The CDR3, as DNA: TGCGCCAGCAGCCAAGTATCAGACTACGAGCAGTACTTC.

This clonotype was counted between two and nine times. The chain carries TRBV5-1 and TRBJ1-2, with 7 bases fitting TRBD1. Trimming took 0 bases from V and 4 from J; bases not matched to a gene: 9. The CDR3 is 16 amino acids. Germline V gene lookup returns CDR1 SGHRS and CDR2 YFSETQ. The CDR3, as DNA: TGCGCCAGCAGCTTGGGTTACCGGGACAGCCCCTATGGCTACACCTTC. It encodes CASSLGYRDSPYGYTF.

Written as DNA, the CDR3 is TGTGCCAGCAGTGAAGCGCAAAGGGGGCCCTACGAGCAGTACTTC. Translating it yields CASSEAQRGPYEQYF. The V call is TRBV2, the J call TRBJ2-7; 7 nucleotides line up with TRBD1. After removal of 0 bases from V and 2 bases from J, the junction contained 4 bases not matched to a gene. The germline V gene encodes CDR1 SNHLY and CDR2 FYNNEI. The CDR3 runs 15 residues. Full variable domain (rest looked up from reference TRBV2 and TRBJ2-7): EPEVTQTPSHQVTQMGQEVILRCVPISNHLYFYWYRQILGQKVEFLVSFYNNEISEKSEIFDDQFSVERPDGSNFTLKIRSTKLEDSAMYFCASSEAQRGPYEQYFGPGTRLTVT.

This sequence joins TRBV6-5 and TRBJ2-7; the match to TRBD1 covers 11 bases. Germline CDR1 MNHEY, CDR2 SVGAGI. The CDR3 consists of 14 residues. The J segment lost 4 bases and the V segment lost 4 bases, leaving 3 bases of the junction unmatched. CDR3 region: CASSFGTGGYEQYF. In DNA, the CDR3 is TGTGCCAGCAGTTTCGGGACAGGGGGGTACGAGCAGTACTTC.